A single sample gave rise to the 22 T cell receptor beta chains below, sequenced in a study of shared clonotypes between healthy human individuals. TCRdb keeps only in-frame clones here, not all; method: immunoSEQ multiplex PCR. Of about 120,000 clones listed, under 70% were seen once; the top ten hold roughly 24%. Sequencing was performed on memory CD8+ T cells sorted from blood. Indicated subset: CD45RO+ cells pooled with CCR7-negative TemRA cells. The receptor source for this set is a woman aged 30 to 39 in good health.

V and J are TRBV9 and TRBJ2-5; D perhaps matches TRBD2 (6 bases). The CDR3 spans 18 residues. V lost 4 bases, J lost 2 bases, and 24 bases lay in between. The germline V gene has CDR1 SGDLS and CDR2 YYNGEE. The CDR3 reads CASSRYRTFGGPQETQYF. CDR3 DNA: TGTGCCAGCAGCCGCTATAGGACATTCGGGGGACCACAAGAGACCCAGTACTTC.

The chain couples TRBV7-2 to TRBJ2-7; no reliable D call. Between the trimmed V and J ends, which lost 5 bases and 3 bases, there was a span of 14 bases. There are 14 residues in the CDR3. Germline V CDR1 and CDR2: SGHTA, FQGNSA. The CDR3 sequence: CASSGSGPFYEQYF. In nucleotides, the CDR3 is TGTGCCAGCAGCGGCTCCGGGCCCTTCTACGAGCAGTACTTC.

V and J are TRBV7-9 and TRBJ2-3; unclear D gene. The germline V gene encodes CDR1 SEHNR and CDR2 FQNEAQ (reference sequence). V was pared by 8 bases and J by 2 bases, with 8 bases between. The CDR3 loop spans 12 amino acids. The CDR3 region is CASHLVTDTQYF. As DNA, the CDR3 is TGTGCCAGCCATTTGGTCACAGATACGCAGTATTTT.

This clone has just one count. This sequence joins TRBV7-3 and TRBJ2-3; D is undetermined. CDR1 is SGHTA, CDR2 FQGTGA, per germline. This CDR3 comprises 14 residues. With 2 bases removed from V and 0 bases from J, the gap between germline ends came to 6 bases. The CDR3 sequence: CASSLPTSTDTQYF. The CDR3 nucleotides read TGTGCCAGCAGCTTACCCACTAGCACAGATACGCAGTATTTT.

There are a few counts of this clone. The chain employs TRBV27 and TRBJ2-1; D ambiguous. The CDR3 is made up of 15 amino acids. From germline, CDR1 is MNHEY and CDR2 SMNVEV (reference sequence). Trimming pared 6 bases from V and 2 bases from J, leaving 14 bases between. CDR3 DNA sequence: TGTGCCAGCAGCCGGCAGCCTCAACCCTACAATGAGCAGTTCTTC. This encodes CASSRQPQPYNEQFF.

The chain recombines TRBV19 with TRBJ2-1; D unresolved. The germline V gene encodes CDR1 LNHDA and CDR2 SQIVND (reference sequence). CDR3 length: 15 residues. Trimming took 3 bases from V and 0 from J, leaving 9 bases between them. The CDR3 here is CASSIGISSYNEQFF. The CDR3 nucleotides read TGTGCCAGTAGTATCGGAATTAGCTCCTACAATGAGCAGTTCTTC. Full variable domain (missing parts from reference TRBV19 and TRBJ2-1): DGGITQSPKYLFRKEGQNVTLSCEQNLNHDAMYWYRQDPGQGLRLIYYSQIVNDFQKGDIAEGYSVSREKKESFPLTVTSAQKNPTAFYLCASSIGISSYNEQFFGPGTRLTVL.

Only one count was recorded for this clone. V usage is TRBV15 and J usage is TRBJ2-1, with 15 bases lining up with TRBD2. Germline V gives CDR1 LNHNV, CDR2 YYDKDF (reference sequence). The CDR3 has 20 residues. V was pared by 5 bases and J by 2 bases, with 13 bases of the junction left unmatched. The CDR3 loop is CATSPGWTSGRVGPYNEQFF. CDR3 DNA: TGTGCCACCAGCCCAGGGTGGACTAGCGGGAGGGTCGGACCCTACAATGAGCAGTTCTTC. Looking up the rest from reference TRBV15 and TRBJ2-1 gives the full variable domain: DAMVIQNPRYQVTQFGKPVTLSCSQTLNHNVMYWYQQKSSQAPKLLFHYYDKDFNNEADTPDNFQSRRPNTSFCFLDIRSPGLGDTAMYLCATSPGWTSGRVGPYNEQFFGPGTRLTVL.

The DNA of the CDR3 is TGTGCCAGCAGCTTAACACTAGTAGGCCCCGGTGAGCAGTTCTTC. This gives the protein CASSLTLVGPGEQFF. The rearrangement uses TRBV7-3 and TRBJ2-1, with D possibly matching TRBD2 (5 bases). The length of the CDR3 is 15 residues. Germline assignment: CDR1 SGHTA and CDR2 FQGTGA. V was shortened by 0 bases and J by 9 bases, with 15 bases between the two germline ends.

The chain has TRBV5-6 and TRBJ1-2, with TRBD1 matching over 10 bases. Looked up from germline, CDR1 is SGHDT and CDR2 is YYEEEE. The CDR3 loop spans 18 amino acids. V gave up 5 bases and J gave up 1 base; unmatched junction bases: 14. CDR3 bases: TGTGCCAGCAGTGATTCGGGGACAGGGGATTTCTTTAACTATGGCTACACCTTC. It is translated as CASSDSGTGDFFNYGYTF. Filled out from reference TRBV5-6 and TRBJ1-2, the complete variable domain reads DAGVTQSPTHLIKTRGQQVTLRCSPKSGHDTVSWYQQALGQGPQFIFQYYEEEERQRGNFPDRFSGHQFPNYSSELNVNALLLGDSALYLCASSDSGTGDFFNYGYTFGSGTRLTVV.

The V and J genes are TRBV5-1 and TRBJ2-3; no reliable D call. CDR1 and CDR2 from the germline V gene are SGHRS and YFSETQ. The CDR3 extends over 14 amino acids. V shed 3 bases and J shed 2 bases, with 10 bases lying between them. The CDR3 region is CASSSKGPTDTQYF. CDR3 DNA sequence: TGCGCCAGCAGCTCCAAGGGTCCCACAGATACGCAGTATTTT.

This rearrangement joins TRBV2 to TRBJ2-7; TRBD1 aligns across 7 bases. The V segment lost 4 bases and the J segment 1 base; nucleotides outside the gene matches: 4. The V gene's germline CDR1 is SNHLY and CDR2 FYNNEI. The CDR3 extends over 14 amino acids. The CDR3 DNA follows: TGTGCCAGCAGTGGTGGGACAGCTTCCTACGAGCAGTACTTC. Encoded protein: CASSGGTASYEQYF.

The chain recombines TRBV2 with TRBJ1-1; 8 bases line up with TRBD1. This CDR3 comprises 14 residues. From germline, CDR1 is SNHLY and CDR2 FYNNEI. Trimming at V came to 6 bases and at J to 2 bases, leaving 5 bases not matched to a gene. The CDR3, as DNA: TGTGCCAGCAGGGACAGGGTAGGAAACACTGAAGCTTTCTTT. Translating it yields CASRDRVGNTEAFF.

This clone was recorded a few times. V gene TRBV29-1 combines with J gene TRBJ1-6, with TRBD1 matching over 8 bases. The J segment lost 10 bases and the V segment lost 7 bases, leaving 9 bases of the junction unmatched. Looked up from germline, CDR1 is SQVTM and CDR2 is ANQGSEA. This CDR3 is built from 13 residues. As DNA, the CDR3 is TGCAGCGCCCAGGACAGGGAGGGATCACCCCTCCACTTT. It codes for CSAQDREGSPLHF.

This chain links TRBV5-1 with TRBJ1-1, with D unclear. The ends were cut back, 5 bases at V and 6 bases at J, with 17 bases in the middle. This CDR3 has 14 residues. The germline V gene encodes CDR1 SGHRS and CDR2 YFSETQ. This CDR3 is CASSNAGVGPEAFF. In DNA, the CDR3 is TGCGCCAGCAGTAATGCGGGCGTGGGTCCTGAAGCTTTCTTT. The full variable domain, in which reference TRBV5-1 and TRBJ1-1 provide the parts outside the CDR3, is KAGVTQTPRYLIKTRGQQVTLSCSPISGHRSVSWYQQTPGQGLQFLFEYFSETQRNKGNFPGRFSGRQFSNSRSEMNVSTLELGDSALYLCASSNAGVGPEAFFGQGTRLTVV.

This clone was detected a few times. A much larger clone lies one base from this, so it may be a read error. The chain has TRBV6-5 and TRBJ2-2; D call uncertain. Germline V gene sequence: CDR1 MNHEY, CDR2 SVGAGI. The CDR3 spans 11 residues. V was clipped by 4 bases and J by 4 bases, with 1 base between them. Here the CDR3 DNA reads TGTGCCAGCAGTTCCACCGGGGAGCTGTTTTTT. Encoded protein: CASSSTGELFF.

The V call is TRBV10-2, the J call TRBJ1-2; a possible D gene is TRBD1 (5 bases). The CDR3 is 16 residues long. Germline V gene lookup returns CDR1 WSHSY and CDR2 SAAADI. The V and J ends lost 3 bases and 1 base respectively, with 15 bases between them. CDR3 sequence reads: CASSDYITGHNYGYTF. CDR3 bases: TGCGCCAGCAGTGACTATATAACGGGGCATAACTATGGCTACACCTTC.

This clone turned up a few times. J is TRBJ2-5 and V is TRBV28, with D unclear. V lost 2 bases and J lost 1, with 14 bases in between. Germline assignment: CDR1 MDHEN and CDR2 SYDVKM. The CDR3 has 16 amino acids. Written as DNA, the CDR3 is TGTGCCAGCAGTTTAGGTGTTGCTGTCCTCCAAGAGACCCAGTACTTC. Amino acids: CASSLGVAVLQETQYF.

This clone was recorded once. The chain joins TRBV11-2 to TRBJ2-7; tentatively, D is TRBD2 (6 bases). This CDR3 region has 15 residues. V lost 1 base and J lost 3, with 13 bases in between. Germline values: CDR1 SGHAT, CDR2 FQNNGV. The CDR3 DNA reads TGTGCCAGCAGCTTAGTTGCGGGGTCTGGCTACGAGCAGTACTTC. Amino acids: CASSLVAGSGYEQYF.

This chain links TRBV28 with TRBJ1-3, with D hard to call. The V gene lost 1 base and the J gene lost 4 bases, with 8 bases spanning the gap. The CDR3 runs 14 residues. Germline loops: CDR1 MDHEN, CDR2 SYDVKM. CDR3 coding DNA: TGTGCCAGCAGTTTATTGATCGGAGGAAACACCATATATTTT. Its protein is CASSLLIGGNTIYF.

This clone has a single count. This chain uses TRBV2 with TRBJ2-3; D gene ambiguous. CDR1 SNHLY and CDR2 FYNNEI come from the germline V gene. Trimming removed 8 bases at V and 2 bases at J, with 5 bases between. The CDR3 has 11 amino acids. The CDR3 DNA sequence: TGTGCCAGCGTAACCACAGATACGCAGTATTTT. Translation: CASVTTDTQYF.

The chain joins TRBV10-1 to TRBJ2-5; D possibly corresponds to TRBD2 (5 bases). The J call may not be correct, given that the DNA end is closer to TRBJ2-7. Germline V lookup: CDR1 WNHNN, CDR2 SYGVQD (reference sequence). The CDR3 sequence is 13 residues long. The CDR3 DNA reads TGCGCCAGCACCGAGCGGAGCTCCTACGAGCAGTACTTC. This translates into CASTERSSYEQYF.

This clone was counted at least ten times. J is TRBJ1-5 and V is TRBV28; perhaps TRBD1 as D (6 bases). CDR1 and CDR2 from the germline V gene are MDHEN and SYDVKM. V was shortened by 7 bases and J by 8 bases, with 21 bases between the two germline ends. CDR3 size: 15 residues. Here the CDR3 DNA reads TGTGCCAGCACCGGGACGGGGGGCAGGCCTGAGCCCCAGCATTTT. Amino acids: CASTGTGGRPEPQHF. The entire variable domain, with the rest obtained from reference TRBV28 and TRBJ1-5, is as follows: DVKVTQSSRYLVKRTGEKVFLECVQDMDHENMFWYRQDPGLGLRLIYFSYDVKMKEKGDIPEGYSVSREKKERFSLILESASTNQTSMYLCASTGTGGRPEPQHFGDGTRLSIL.